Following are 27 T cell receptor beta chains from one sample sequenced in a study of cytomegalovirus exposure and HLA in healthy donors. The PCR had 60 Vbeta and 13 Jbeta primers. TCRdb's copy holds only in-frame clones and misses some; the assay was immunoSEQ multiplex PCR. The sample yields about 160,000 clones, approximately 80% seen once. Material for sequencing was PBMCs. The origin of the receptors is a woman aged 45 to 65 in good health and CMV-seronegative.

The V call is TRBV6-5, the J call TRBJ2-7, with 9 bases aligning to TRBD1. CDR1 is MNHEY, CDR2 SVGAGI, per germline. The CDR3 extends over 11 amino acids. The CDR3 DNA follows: TGTGCGACAGGGGGTTCCTACGAGCAGTACTTC. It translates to CATGGSYEQYF.

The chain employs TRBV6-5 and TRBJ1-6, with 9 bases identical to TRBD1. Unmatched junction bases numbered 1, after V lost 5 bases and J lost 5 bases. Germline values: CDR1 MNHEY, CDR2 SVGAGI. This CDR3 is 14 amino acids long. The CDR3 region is CASSRTGDNSPLHF. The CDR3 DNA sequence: TGTGCCAGCAGTCGGACAGGGGATAATTCACCCCTCCACTTT.

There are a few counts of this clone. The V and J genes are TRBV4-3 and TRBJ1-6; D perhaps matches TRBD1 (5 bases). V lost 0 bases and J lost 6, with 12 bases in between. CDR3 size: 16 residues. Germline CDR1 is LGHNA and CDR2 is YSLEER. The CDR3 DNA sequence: TGCGCCAGCAGCCAAGATGTCGACAGTATTAATTCACCCCTCCACTTT. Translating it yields CASSQDVDSINSPLHF.

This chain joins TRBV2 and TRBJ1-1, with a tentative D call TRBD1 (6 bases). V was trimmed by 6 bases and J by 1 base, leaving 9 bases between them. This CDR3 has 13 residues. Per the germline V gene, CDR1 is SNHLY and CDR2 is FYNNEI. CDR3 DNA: TGTGCCAGCAGCCCGACAGGGAACACTGAAGCTTTCTTT. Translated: CASSPTGNTEAFF.

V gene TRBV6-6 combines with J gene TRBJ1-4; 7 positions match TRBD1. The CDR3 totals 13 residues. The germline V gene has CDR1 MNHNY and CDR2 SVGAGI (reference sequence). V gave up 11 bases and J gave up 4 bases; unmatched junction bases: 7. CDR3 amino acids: CAVGGQLNEKLFF. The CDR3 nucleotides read TGTGCCGTTGGGGGACAGCTTAATGAAAAACTGTTTTTT.

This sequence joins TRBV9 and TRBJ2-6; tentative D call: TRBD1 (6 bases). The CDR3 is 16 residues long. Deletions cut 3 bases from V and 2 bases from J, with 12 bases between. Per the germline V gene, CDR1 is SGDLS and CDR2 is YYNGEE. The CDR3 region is CASSAFNRAGANVLTF. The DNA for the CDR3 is TGTGCCAGCAGCGCTTTTAACAGGGCTGGGGCCAACGTCCTGACTTTC.

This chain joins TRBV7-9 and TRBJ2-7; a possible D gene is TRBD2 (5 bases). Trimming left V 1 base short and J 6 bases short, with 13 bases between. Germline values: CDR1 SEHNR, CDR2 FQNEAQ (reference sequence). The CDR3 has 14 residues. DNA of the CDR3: TGTGCCAGCAGCTTAGGAACCGGGGTTTCCGAGCAGTACTTC. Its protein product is CASSLGTGVSEQYF.

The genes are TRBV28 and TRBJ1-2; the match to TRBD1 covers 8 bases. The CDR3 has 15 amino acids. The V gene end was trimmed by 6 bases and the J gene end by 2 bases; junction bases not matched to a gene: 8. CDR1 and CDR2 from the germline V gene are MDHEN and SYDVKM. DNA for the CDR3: TGTGCCAGCAGACCACGGGACAGGTTGAACTATGGCTACACCTTC. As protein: CASRPRDRLNYGYTF.

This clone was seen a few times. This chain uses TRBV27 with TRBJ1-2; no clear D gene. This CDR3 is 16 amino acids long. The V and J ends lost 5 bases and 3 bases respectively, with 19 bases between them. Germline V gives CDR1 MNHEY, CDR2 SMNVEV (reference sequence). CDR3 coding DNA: TGTGCCAGCAGTCTCCACCGGGCCCCGAGGGACTATGGCTACACCTTC. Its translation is CASSLHRAPRDYGYTF.

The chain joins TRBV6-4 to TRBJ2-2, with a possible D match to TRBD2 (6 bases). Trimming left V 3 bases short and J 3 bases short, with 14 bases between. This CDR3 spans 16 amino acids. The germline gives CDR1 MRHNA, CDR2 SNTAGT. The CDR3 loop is CASSDRRVADTGELFF. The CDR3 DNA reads TGTGCCAGCAGTGATAGGAGGGTTGCGGACACCGGGGAGCTGTTTTTT.

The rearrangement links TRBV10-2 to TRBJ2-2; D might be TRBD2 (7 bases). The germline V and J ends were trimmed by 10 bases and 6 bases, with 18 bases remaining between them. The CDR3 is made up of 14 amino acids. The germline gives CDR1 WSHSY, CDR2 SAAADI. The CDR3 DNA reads TGCGCCACGGAGGGGGGGGGATCTCCCGGGGAGCTGTTTTTT. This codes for CATEGGGSPGELFF.

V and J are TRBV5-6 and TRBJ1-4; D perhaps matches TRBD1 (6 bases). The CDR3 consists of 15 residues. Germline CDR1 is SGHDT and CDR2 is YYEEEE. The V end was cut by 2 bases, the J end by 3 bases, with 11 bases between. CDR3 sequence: CASSFTGKSNEKLFF. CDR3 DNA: TGTGCCAGCAGCTTTACAGGGAAGTCTAATGAAAAACTGTTTTTT.

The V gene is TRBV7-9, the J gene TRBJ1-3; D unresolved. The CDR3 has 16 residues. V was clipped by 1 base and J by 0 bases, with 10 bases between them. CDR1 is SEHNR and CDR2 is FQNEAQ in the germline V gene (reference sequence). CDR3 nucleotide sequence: TGTGCCAGCAGCTTAGAGGTTGCAGGCTCTGGAAACACCATATATTTT. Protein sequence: CASSLEVAGSGNTIYF.

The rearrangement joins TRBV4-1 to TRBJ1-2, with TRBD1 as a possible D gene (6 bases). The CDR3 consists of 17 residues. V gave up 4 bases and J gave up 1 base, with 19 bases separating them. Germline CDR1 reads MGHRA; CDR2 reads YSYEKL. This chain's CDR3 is CASSPRQVPYFNYGYTF. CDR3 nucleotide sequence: TGCGCCAGCAGCCCCAGACAGGTCCCCTATTTTAACTATGGCTACACCTTC.

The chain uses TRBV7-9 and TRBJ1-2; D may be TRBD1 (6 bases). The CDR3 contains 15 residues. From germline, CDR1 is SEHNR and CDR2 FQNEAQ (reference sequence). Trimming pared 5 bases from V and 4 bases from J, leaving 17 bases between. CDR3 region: CASSPGQHSFYGYTF. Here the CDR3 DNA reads TGTGCCAGCAGCCCCGGACAGCACAGCTTCTATGGCTACACCTTC.

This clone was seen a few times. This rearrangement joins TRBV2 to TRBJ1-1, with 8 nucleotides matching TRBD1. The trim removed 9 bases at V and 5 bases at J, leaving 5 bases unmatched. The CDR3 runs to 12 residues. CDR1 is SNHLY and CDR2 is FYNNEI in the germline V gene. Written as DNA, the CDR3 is TGTGCCAGGATCCGACAGGGGACTGAAGCTTTCTTT. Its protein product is CARIRQGTEAFF.

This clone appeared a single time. In DNA form, the CDR3 reads TGTGCCAGTAGTATTGCCGGAGTTCCCTACGAGCAGTACTTC. As protein: CASSIAGVPYEQYF. J is TRBJ2-7 and V is TRBV19, with D hard to call. Germline V lookup: CDR1 LNHDA, CDR2 SQIVND (reference sequence). The length of the CDR3 is 14 residues. Trimming cost V 3 bases and J 2 bases, with 11 bases left between them.

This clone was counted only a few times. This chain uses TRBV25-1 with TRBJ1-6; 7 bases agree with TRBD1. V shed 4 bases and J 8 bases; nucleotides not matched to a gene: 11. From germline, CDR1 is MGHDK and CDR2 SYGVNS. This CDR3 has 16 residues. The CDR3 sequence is CASSGSLAGGYSPLHF. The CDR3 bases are TGTGCCAGCAGTGGAAGTCTGGCAGGGGGGTATTCACCCCTCCACTTT.

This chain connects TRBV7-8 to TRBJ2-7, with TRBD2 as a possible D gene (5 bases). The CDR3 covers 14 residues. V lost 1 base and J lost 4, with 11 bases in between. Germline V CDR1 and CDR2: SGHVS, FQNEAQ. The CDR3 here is CASSLVGVGYEQYF. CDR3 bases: TGTGCCAGCAGCTTAGTCGGGGTTGGGTACGAGCAGTACTTC.

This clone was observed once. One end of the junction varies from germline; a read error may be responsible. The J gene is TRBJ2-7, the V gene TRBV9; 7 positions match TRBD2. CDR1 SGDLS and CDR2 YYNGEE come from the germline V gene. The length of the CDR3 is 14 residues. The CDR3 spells CANSSGDPGGEQYF. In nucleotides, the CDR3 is TGTGCCAACAGCTCGGGCGACCCGGGGGGCGAGCAGTACTTC.

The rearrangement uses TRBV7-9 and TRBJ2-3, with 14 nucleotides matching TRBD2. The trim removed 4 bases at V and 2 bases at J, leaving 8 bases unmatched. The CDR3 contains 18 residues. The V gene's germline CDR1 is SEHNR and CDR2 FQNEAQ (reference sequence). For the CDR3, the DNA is TGTGCCAGCAGCTCGACTAGCGGGAGGGCCCGACACACAGATACGCAGTATTTT. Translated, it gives CASSSTSGRARHTDTQYF. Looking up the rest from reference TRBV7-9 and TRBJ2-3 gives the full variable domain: DTGVSQNPRHKITKRGQNVTFRCDPISEHNRLYWYRQTLGQGPEFLTYFQNEAQLEKSRLLSDRFSAERPKGSFSTLEIQRTEQGDSAMYLCASSSTSGRARHTDTQYFGPGTRLTVL.

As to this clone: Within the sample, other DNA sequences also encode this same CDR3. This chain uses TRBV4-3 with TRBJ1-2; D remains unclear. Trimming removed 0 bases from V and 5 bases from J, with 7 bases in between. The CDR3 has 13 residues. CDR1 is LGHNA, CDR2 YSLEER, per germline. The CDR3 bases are TGCGCCAGCAGCCAAGACCCCTCTTATGGCTACACCTTC. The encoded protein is CASSQDPSYGYTF.

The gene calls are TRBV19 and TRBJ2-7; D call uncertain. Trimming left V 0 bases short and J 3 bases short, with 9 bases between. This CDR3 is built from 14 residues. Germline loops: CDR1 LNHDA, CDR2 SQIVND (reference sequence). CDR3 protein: CASSIDRFSYEQYF. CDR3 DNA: TGTGCCAGTAGTATAGATCGATTCAGCTACGAGCAGTACTTC.

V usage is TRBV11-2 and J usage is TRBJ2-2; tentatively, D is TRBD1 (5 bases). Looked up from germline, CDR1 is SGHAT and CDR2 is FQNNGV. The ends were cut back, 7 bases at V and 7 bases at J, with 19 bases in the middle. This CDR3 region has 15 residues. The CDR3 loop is CASNPDTPTFGELFF. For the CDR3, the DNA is TGTGCCAGCAACCCGGACACCCCGACTTTCGGGGAGCTGTTTTTT. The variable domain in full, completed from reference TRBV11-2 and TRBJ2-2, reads EAGVAQSPRYKIIEKRQSVAFWCNPISGHATLYWYQQILGQGPKLLIQFQNNGVVDDSQLPKDRFSAERLKGVDSTLKIQPAKLEDSAVYLCASNPDTPTFGELFFGEGSRLTVL.

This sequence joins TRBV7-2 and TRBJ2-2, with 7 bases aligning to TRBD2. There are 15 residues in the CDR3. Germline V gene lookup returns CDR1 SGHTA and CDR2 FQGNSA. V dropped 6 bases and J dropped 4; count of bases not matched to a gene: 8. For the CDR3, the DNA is TGTGCCAGCAGTTTCCGACGCGGGGGCACCGGGGAGCTGTTTTTT. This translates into CASSFRRGGTGELFF.

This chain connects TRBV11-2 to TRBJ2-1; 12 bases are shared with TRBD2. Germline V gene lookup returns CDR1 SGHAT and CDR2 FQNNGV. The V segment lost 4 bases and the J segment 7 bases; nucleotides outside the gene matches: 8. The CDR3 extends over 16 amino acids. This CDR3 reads CASSSRTSGIGNEQFF. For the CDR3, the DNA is TGTGCCAGCAGCTCGCGGACTAGCGGGATAGGGAATGAGCAGTTCTTC. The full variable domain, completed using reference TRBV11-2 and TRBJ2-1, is EAGVAQSPRYKIIEKRQSVAFWCNPISGHATLYWYQQILGQGPKLLIQFQNNGVVDDSQLPKDRFSAERLKGVDSTLKIQPAKLEDSAVYLCASSSRTSGIGNEQFFGPGTRLTVL.

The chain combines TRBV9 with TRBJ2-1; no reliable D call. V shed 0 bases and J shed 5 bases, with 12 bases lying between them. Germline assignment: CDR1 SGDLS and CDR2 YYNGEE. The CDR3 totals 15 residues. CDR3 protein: CASSVGLLADNEQFF. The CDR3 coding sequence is TGTGCCAGCAGCGTAGGGTTATTAGCCGACAATGAGCAGTTCTTC.